One T cell receptor (beta chain) is described in this entry. Its antigen is not known. This sample stems from a study of blood T cells in healthy people across ages. Study-wide findings and caveats: Aged donors had fewer naive CD4+ cells and lower diversity than long-lived donors. A strong correlation between TCR beta diversity and naive T cell percentage was seen.

Using a J-beta primer mix together with a sample-barcoded 5' primer, a second PCR was run for about 6 to 11 cycles. TCRdb used MiXCR to reprocess the 5' RACE reads, holding one entry per CDR3 protein. Counted here are 1.5 million to 2 million distinct CDR3 sequences, under 30% occurring once; the ten biggest clones make up approximately 7.7%. Germline V CDR1 and CDR2: LGHDT, YNNKEL (reference sequence). The CDR3 totals 14 residues. Trimming left V 3 bases short and J 6 bases short, with 14 bases between. Donors were systemically healthy Caucasian individuals from Russia aged roughly 6 to 95 years. Per-sample PBMC isolation yielded at least 6 million cells.

The TCR originated in a woman in her twenties or thirties in good health. Sequenced: blood. The rearrangement uses TRBV3-1 and TRBJ1-1, with D possibly matching TRBD1 (5 bases). The CDR3, as DNA: TGTGCCAGCAGCCACTCACGGGCGGGGGCTGAAGCTTTCTTT. It encodes CASSHSRAGAEAFF.